The entry that follows covers one TCR beta chain sequence. Its antigen is unidentified. The CDR3 has 15 residues. Germline CDR1 reads MRHNA; CDR2 reads SNTAGT. Trimming took off 6 bases at V and 4 bases at J, with 18 bases between the two ends. The data were obtained in a study of T cell responses to AZD1222 COVID-19 vaccine. Study-wide findings and caveats: Among the donors, most were white British and more were female, and clonal diversity was possibly underestimated. The number of AZD1222 recipients seropositive at baseline was only five to seven. The study found Spike-specific TCR breadth and depth rose after two AZD1222 doses.

TCRdb's copy holds only in-frame clones and misses some; the assay was immunoSEQ multiplex PCR. The sample comprises about 160,000 clones, about 90% of which are singletons, and roughly 4.4% rests with the top ten. This TCR derives from an adult in good health. This rearrangement joins TRBV6-4 to TRBJ1-1, with no clear D. Here the sequenced sample was peripheral blood, taken on day 0 of MenACWY control vaccination. For the CDR3, the DNA is TGTGCCAGCAGGCAGGAGCAAGCCGAGGGCACTGAAGCTTTCTTT. This encodes CASRQEQAEGTEAFF.